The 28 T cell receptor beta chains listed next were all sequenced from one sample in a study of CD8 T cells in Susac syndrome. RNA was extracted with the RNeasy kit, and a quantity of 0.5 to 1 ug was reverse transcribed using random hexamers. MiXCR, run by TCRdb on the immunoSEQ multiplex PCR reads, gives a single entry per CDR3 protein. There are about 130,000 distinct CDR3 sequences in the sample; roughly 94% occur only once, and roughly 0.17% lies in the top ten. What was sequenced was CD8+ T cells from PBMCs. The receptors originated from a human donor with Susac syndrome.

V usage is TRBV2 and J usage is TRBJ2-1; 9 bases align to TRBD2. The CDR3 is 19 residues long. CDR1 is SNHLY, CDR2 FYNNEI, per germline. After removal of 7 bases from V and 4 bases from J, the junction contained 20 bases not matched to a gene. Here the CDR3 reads CASTGGVTSGSLPYNEQFF. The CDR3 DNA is TGTGCCAGCACCGGGGGAGTAACTAGCGGGTCCCTTCCTTACAATGAGCAGTTCTTC.

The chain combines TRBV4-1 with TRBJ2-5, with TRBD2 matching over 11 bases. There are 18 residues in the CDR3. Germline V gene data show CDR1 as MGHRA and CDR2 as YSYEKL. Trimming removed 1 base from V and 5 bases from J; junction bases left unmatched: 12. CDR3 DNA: TGCGCCAGCAGCCAAGGAGTAGCGGGAGGGGGCTCTGAGGAGACCCAGTACTTC. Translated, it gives CASSQGVAGGGSEETQYF.

The CDR3 loop reads CASSLAEGSGNTIYF. CDR3 in DNA: TGTGCCAGCAGCTTAGCGGAGGGCTCTGGAAACACCATATATTTT. The V call is TRBV7-6, the J call TRBJ1-3; D is unclear. The CDR3 runs to 15 residues. The V end lost 0 bases, the J end lost 0 bases, and 6 bases lay between the germline ends. CDR1 and CDR2 from the germline V gene are SGHVS and FNYEAQ.

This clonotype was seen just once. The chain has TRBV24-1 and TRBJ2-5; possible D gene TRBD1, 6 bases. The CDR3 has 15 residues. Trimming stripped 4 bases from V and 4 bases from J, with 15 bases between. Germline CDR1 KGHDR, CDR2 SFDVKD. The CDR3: CATSDRRQAGETQYF. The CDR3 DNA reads TGTGCCACCAGTGACCGGCGACAGGCAGGAGAGACCCAGTACTTC.

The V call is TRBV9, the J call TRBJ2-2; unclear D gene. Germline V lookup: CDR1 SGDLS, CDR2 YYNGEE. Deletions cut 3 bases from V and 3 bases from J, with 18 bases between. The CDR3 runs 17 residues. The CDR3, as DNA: TGTGCCAGCAGCGACCCGGGCGTACGTCGGGACACCGGGGAGCTGTTTTTT. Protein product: CASSDPGVRRDTGELFF.

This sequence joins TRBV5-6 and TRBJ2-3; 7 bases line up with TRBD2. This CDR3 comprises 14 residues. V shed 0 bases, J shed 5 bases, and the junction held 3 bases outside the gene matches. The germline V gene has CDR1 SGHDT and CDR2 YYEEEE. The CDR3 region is CASSLGGSGDTQYF. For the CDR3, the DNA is TGTGCCAGCAGCTTGGGCGGGAGCGGAGATACGCAGTATTTT.

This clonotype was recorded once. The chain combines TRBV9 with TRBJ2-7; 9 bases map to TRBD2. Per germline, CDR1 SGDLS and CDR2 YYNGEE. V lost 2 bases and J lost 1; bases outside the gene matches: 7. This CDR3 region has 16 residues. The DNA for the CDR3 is TGTGCCAGCAGCGTCGGGACTAGCAGGACGTCCTACGAGCAGTACTTC. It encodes CASSVGTSRTSYEQYF.

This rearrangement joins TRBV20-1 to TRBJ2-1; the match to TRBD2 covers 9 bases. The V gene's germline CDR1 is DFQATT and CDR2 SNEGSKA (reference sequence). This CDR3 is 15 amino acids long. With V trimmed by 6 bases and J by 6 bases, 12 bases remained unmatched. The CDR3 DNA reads TGCAGTGCCTCGCAAGGCGGGAGGGCCCTCAATGAGCAGTTCTTC. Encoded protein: CSASQGGRALNEQFF.

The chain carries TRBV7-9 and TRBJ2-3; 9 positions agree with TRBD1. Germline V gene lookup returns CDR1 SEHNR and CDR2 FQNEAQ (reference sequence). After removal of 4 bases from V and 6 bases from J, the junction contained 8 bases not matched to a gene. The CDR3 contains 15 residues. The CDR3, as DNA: TGTGCCAGCAGCTACCGGGACAGGGTTTTGGATACGCAGTATTTT. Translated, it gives CASSYRDRVLDTQYF.

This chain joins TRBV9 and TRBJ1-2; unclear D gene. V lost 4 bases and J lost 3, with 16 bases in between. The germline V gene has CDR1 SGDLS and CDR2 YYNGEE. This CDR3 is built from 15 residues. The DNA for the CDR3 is TGTGCCAGCAGCTCCCTGGGCGCTCCATACTATGGCTACACCTTC. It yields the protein CASSSLGAPYYGYTF.

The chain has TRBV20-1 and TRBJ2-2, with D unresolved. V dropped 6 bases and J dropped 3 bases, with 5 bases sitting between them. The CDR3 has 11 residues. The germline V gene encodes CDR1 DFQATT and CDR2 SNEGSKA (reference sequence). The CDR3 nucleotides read TGCAGTGCGTGGTACACCGGGGAGCTGTTTTTT. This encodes CSAWYTGELFF.

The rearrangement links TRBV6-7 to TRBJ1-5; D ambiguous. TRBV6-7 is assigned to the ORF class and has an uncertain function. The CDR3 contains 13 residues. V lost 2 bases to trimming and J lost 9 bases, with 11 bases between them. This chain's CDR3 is CASSYNSAWPQHF. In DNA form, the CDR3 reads TGTGCCAGCAGTTACAACAGCGCTTGGCCCCAGCATTTT.

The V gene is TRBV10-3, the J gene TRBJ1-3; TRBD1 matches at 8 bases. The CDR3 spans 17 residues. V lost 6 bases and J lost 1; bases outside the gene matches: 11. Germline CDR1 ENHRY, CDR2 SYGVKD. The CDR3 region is CAISPGQASWSGNTIYF. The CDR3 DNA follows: TGTGCCATCAGCCCGGGACAGGCGTCATGGTCTGGAAACACCATATATTTT.

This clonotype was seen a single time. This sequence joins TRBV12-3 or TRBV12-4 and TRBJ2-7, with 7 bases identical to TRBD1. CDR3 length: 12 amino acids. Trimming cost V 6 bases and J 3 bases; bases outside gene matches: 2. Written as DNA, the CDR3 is TGTGCCAGCAGGACAGGGAACTACGAGCAGTACTTC. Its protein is CASRTGNYEQYF.

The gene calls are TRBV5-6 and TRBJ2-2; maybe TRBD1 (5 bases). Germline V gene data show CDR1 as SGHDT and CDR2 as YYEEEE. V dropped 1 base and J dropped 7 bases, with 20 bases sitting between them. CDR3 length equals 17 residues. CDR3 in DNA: TGTGCCAGCAGCTTGTCAGGGTTGGGGAATTTAGGCGGGGAGCTGTTTTTT. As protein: CASSLSGLGNLGGELFF.

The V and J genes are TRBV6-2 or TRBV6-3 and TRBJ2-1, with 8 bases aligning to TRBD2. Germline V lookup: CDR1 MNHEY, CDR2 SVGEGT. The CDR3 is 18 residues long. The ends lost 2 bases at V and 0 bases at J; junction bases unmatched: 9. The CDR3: CASSYTLSGGSSYNEQFF. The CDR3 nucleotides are TGTGCCAGCAGTTACACCTTAAGCGGGGGTAGCTCCTACAATGAGCAGTTCTTC.

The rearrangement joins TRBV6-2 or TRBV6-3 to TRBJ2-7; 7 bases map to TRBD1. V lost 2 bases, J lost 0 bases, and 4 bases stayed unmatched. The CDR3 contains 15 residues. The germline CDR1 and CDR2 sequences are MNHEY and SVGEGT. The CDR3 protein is CASSYNRGASYEQYF. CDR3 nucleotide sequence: TGTGCCAGCAGTTACAACAGGGGAGCCTCCTACGAGCAGTACTTC.

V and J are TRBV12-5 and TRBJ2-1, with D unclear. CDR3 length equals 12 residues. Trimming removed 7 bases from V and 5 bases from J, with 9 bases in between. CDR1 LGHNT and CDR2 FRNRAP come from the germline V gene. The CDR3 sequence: CASASDDNEQFF. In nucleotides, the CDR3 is TGTGCTAGTGCCTCGGACGACAATGAGCAGTTCTTC.

CDR3 nucleotide sequence: TGTGCCATCAGTGAACCTAACACCGGGGAGCTGTTTTTT. Protein sequence: CAISEPNTGELFF. This rearrangement joins TRBV10-3 to TRBJ2-2; D is undetermined. Germline CDR1 is ENHRY and CDR2 is SYGVKD. This CDR3 is 13 amino acids long. V lost 3 bases and J lost 2, with 4 bases in between.

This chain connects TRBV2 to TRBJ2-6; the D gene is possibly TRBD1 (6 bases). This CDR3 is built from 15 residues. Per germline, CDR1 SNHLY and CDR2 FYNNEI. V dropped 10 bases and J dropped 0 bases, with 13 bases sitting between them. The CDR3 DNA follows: TGTGCCACACGGACAGCCCGCTCTGGGGCCAACGTCCTGACTTTC. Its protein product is CATRTARSGANVLTF.

The CDR3 bases are TGTGCCAGCAGTCCCGCGGGAGTTGTAACGCAGTATTTT. Protein sequence: CASSPAGVVTQYF. This chain uses TRBV27 with TRBJ2-3; 7 bases are shared with TRBD2. Per the germline V gene, CDR1 is MNHEY and CDR2 is SMNVEV (reference sequence). The V segment lost 5 bases and the J segment 9 bases; nucleotides outside the gene matches: 8. CDR3 length: 13 amino acids.

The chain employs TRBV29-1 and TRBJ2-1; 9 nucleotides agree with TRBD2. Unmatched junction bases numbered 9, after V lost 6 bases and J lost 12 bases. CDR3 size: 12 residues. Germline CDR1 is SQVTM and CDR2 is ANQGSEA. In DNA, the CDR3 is TGCAGCGTGATTTTAGCGGGAGTGGGGCAGTTCTTC. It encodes CSVILAGVGQFF.

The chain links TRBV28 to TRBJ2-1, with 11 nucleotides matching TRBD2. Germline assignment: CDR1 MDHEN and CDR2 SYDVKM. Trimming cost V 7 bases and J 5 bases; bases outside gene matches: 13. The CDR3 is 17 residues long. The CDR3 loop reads CASTIPSGRPAHNEQFF. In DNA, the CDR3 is TGTGCCAGCACGATCCCTAGCGGGAGGCCCGCCCACAATGAGCAGTTCTTC. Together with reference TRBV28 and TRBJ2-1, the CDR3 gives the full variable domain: DVKVTQSSRYLVKRTGEKVFLECVQDMDHENMFWYRQDPGLGLRLIYFSYDVKMKEKGDIPEGYSVSREKKERFSLILESASTNQTSMYLCASTIPSGRPAHNEQFFGPGTRLTVL.

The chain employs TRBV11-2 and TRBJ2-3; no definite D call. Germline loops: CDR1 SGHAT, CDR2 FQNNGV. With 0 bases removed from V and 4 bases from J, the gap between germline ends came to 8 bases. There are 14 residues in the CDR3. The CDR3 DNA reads TGTGCCAGCAGCTTAGAATTAGTACCAGATACGCAGTATTTT. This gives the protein CASSLELVPDTQYF. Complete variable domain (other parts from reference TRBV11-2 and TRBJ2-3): EAGVAQSPRYKIIEKRQSVAFWCNPISGHATLYWYQQILGQGPKLLIQFQNNGVVDDSQLPKDRFSAERLKGVDSTLKIQPAKLEDSAVYLCASSLELVPDTQYFGPGTRLTVL.

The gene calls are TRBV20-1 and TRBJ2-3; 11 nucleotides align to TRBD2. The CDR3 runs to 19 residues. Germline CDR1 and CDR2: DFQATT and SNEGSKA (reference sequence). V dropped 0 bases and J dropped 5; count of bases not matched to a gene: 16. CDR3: CSARDERVAGGQEEDTQYF. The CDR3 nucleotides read TGCAGTGCTAGAGACGAGAGAGTAGCGGGAGGGCAGGAGGAAGATACGCAGTATTTT.

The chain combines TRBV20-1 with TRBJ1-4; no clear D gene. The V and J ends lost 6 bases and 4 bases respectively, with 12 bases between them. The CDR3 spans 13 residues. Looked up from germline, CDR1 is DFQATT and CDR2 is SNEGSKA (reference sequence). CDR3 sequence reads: CSAPKSLNEKLFF. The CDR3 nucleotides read TGCAGTGCCCCCAAATCCCTTAATGAAAAACTGTTTTTT.

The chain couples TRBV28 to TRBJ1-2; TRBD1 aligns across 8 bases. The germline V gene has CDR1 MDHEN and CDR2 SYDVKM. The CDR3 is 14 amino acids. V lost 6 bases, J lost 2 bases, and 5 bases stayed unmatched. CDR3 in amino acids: CASSKTGENYGYTF. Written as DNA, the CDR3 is TGTGCCAGCAGCAAGACAGGGGAGAACTATGGCTACACCTTC.

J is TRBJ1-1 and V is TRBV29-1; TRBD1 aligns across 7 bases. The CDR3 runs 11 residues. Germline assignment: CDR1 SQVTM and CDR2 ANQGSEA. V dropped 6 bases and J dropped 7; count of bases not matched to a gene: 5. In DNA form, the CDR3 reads TGCAGCGTGGGGGACAGCTTTGAAGCTTTCTTT. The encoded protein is CSVGDSFEAFF.